Listed here are 2 T cell receptor beta chains from one sample, sequenced in a study. TCRdb re-called the RT-PCR reads with MiXCR, one entry per CDR3 protein. Among more than 600,000 distinct CDR3 sequences listed, 12% to 15% were seen once. Material: memory CD4+ T cells from blood. Every receptor here comes from a female donor in good health, serving as a healthy control.

This clonotype was recorded at least ten times. The chain links TRBV6-2 or TRBV6-3 to TRBJ1-5, with TRBD1 matching 8 bases. The germline gives CDR1 MNHEY, CDR2 SVGEGT. CDR3 size: 17 residues. Losses at the gene ends were 2 bases for V and 2 bases for J; bases not matched to a gene: 8. The CDR3 nucleotides read TGTGCCAGCAGTTACGGTTCCAGGGGGCTCGGCAATCAGCCCCAGCATTTT. Protein sequence: CASSYGSRGLGNQPQHF.

This clonotype was recorded at least ten times. The gene calls are TRBV4-3 and TRBJ2-1, with 10 bases aligning to TRBD2. The CDR3 is 16 residues long. J gave up 3 bases and V 4 bases, and 6 bases lay outside the gene matches. Germline V gene sequence: CDR1 LGHNA, CDR2 YSLEER. The CDR3 DNA sequence: TGCGCCAGCAGCCGAGAGAGGACTAGCGGCTACAATGAGCAGTTCTTC. As protein: CASSRERTSGYNEQFF.